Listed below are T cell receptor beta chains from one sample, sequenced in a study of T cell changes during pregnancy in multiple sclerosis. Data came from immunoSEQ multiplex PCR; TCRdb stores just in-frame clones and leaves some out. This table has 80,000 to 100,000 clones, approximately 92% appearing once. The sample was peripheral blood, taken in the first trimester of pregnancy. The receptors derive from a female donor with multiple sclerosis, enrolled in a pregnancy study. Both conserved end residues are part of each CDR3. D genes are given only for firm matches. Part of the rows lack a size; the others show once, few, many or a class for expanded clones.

TGTGCCACCAGCACCCTAGTTTTCAATGAGCAGTTCTTC	CATSTLVFNEQFF	TRBJ2-1	TRBV15	-	-
TGTGCCAGCTCAGGGGGGTATCAGCCCCAGCATTTT	CASSGGYQPQHF	TRBJ1-5	TRBV19	TRBD1	-
TGTGCCAGTAGTATAGCCCACAGGGCTAATCAGCCCCAGCATTTT	CASSIAHRANQPQHF	TRBJ1-5	TRBV19	-	-
TGTGCCAGCAGCCACCGGGACAGGGCCTACGAGCAGTACTTC	CASSHRDRAYEQYF	TRBJ2-7	TRBV4-2	TRBD1	-
TGTGCCAGCAGCTTAGAGGGGCCGGCGACAGGGGGCTGGAATGAGCAGTTCTTC	CASSLEGPATGGWNEQFF	TRBJ2-1	TRBV11-2	TRBD1	-
TGTGCCAGCAGTTTAAGGCAGGGGTTGAACACTGAAGCTTTCTTT	CASSLRQGLNTEAFF	TRBJ1-1	TRBV27	-	once
TGTGCCAGCAGCGTAGTGGGACAGAGTTTCAATGAGCAGTTCTTC	CASSVVGQSFNEQFF	TRBJ2-1	TRBV9	TRBD1	-
TGCAGCGTTCGGACAGAGATGAACACCGGGGAGCTGTTTTTT	CSVRTEMNTGELFF	TRBJ2-2	TRBV29-1	-	-
TGTGCCAGCAGCAGACAGCTTAGCTCCTACAATGAGCAGTTCTTC	CASSRQLSSYNEQFF	TRBJ2-1	TRBV11-3	-	-
TGTGCCAGTAGTACGTTAGCGGGCCCTCCCACAGATACGCAGTATTTT	CASSTLAGPPTDTQYF	TRBJ2-3	TRBV19	TRBD2	-
TGTGCCAGTACCACAGGGCTAACGAACACTGAAGCTTTCTTT	CASTTGLTNTEAFF	TRBJ1-1	TRBV19	-	-
TGTGCCATCAGCCAGGGACTAGCGGGAACCTACGAGCAGTACTTC	CAISQGLAGTYEQYF	TRBJ2-7	TRBV10-3	TRBD2	-
TGTGCCTGGAGCACAGGGACGGATCAGCCCCAGCATTTT	CAWSTGTDQPQHF	TRBJ1-5	TRBV30	-	-
TGTGCCAGCTCACCTGGACAGCAACCCTACGAGCAGTACTTC	CASSPGQQPYEQYF	TRBJ2-7	TRBV18	-	-
TGCGCCAGCAGCCAAGATAGAGGGGGCAGTCAGCCCCAGCATTTT	CASSQDRGGSQPQHF	TRBJ1-5	TRBV4-3	TRBD1	-
TGTGCCAGTAGTAGGACAGGGCAGACCGGGGAGCTGTTTTTT	CASSRTGQTGELFF	TRBJ2-2	TRBV19	TRBD1	-
TGTGCCAGCACGTTCAGACACAGGGCTACCCACCCACTCTCTGGGGCCAACGTCCTGACTTTC	CASTFRHRATHPLSGANVLTF	TRBJ2-6	TRBV21-1	-	-